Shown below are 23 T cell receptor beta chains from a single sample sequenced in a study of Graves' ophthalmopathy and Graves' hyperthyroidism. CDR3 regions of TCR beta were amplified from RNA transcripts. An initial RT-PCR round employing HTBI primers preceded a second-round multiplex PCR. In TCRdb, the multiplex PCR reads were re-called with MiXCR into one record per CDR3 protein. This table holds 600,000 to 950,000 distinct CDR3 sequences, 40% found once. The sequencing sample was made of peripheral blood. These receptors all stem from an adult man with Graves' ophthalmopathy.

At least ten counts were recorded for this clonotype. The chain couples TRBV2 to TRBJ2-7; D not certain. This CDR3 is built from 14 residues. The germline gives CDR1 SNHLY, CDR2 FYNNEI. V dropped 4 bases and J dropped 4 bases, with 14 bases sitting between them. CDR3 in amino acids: CASSVQERRYEQYF. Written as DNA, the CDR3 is TGTGCCAGCAGTGTCCAGGAACGTCGGTACGAGCAGTACTTC.

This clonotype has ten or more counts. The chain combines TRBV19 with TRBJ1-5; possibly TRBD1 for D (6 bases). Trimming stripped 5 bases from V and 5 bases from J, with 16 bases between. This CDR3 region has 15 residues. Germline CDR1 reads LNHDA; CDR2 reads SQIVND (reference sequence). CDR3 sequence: CASSLWMGADQPQHF. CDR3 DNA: TGTGCCAGTAGTTTGTGGATGGGGGCGGATCAGCCCCAGCATTTT.

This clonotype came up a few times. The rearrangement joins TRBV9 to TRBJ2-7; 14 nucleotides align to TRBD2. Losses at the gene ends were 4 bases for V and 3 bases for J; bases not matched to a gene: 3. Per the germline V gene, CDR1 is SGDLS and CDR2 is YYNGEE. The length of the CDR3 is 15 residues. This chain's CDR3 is CASSIGTSGSYEQYF. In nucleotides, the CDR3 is TGTGCCAGCAGCATTGGGACTAGCGGGAGCTACGAGCAGTACTTC.

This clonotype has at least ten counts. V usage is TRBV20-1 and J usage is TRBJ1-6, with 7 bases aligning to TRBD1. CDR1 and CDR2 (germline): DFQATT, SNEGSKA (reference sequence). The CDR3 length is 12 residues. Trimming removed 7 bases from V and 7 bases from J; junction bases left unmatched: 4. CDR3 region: CSGGQSNSPLHF. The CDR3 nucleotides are TGCAGTGGGGGACAGTCAAATTCACCCCTCCACTTT.

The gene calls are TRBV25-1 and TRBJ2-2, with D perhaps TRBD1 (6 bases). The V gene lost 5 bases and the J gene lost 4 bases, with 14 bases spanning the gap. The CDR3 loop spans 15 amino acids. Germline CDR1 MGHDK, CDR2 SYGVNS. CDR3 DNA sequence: TGTGCCAGCAGTTTAAGGGGACAAATCACCGGGGAGCTGTTTTTT. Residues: CASSLRGQITGELFF.

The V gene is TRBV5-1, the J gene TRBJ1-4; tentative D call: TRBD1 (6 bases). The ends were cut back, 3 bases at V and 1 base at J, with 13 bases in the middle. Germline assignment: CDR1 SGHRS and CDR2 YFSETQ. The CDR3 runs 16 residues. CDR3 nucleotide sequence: TGCGCCAGCAGCTATGGGGGGGCTGTAACTAATGAAAAACTGTTTTTT. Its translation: CASSYGGAVTNEKLFF.

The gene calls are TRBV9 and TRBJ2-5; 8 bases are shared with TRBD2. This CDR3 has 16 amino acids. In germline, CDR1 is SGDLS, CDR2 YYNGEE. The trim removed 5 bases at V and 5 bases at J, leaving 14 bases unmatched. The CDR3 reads CASSINRDGRVETQYF. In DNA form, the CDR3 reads TGTGCCAGCAGTATTAACAGGGACGGGAGGGTTGAGACCCAGTACTTC.

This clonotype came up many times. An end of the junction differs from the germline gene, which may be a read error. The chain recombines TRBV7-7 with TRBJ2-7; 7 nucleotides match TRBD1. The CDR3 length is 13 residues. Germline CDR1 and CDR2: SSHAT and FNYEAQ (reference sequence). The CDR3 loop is CASSPGQRDEQYF. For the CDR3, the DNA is TGTGCTAGCAGCCCGGGACAGAGGGACGAGCAGTACTTC. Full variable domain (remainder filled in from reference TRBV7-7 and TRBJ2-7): GAGVSQSPRYKVTKRGQDVTLRCDPISSHATLYWYQQALGQGPEFLTYFNYEAQPDKSGLPSDRFSAERPEGSISTLTIQRTEQRDSAMYRCASSPGQRDEQYFGPGTRLTVT.

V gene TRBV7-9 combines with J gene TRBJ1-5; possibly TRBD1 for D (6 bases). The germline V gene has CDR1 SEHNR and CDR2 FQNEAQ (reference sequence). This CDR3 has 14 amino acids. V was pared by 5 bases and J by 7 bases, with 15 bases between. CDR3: CASSQEAGVQPQHF. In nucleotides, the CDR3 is TGTGCCAGCAGCCAAGAGGCAGGGGTGCAGCCCCAGCATTTT.

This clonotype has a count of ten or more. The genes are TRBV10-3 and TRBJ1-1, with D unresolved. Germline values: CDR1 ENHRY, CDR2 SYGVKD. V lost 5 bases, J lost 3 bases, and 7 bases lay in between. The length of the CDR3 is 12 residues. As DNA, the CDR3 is TGTGCCATCAGTTCATTGGACACTGAAGCTTTCTTT. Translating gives CAISSLDTEAFF.

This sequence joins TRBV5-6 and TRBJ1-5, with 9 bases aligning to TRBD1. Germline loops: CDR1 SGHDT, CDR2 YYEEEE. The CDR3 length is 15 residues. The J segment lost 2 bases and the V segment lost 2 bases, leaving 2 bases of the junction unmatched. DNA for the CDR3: TGTGCCAGCAGCTTCCGGGACAGGGGCAATCAGCCCCAGCATTTT. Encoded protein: CASSFRDRGNQPQHF.

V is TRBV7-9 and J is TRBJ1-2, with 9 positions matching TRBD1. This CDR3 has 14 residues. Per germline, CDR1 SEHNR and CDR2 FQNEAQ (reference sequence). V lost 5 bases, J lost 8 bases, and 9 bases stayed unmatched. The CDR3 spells CASSLPGTGKGYTF. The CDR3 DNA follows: TGTGCCAGCAGCCTTCCAGGGACAGGGAAAGGCTACACCTTC.

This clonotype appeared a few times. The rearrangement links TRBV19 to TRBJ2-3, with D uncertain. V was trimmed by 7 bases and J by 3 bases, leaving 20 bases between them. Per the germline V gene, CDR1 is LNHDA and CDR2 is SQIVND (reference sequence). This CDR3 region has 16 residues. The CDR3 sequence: CASTRAGAIGTDTQYF. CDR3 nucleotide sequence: TGTGCCAGTACCCGGGCCGGTGCCATTGGTACAGATACGCAGTATTTT.

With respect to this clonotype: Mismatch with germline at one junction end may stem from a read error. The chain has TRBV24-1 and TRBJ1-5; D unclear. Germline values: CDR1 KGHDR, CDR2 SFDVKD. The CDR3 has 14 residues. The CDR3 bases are TGTGCCAGCAGTCACGGGGTTAGCAATCAGCCCCAGCATTTT. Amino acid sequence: CASSHGVSNQPQHF.

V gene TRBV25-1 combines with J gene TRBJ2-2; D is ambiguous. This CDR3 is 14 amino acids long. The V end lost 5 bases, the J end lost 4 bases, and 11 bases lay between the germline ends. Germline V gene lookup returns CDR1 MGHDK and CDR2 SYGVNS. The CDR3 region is CASSYLQTTGELFF. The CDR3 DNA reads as TGTGCCAGCAGTTACCTCCAAACCACCGGGGAGCTGTTTTTT.

CDR3 residues: CATSTGVYGYTF. The CDR3, as DNA: TGTGCCACCAGCACAGGGGTCTATGGCTACACCTTC. The chain combines TRBV15 with TRBJ1-2; tentatively, D is TRBD1 (6 bases). The germline CDR1 and CDR2 sequences are LNHNV and YYDKDF (reference sequence). The CDR3 sequence is 12 residues long. V was clipped by 4 bases and J by 4 bases, with 7 bases between them.

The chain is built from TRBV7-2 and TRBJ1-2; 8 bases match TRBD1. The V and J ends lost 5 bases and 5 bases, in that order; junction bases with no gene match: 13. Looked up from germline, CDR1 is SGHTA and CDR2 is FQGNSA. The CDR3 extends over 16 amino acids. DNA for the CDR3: TGTGCCAGCAGCCAAGACCTTTCGCGGACAGGGTATGGCTACACCTTC. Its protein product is CASSQDLSRTGYGYTF.

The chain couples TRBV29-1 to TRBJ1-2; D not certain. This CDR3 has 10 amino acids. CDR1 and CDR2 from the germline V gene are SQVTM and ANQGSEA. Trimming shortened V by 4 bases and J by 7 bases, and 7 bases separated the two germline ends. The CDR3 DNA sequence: TGCAGCGTTGCGAAGTCTGGCTACACCTTC. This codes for CSVAKSGYTF. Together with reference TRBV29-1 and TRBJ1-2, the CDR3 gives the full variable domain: SAVISQKPSRDICQRGTSLTIQCQVDSQVTMMFWYRQQPGQSLTLIATANQGSEATYESGFVIDKFPISRPNLTFSTLTVSNMSPEDSSIYLCSVAKSGYTFGSGTRLTVV.

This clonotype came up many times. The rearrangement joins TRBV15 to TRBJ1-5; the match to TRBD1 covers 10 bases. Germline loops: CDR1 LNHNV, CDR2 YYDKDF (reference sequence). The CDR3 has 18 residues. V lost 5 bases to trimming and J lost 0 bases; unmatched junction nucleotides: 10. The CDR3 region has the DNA TGTGCCACCAGCTCGGGACAGGGGTACCCTTATAGCAATCAGCCCCAGCATTTT. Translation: CATSSGQGYPYSNQPQHF.

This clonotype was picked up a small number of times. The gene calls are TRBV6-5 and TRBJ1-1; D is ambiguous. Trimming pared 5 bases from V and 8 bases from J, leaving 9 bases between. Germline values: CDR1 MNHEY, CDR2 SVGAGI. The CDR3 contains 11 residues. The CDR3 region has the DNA TGTGCCAGCAGTGGGTCGACCGAAGCTTTCTTT. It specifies CASSGSTEAFF.

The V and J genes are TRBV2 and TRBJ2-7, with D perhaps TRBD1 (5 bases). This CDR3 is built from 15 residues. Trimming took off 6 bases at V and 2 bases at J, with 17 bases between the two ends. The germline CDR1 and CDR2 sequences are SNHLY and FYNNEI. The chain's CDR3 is CASSQKQGRAYEQYF. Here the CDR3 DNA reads TGTGCCAGCAGCCAAAAGCAGGGCAGGGCCTACGAGCAGTACTTC.

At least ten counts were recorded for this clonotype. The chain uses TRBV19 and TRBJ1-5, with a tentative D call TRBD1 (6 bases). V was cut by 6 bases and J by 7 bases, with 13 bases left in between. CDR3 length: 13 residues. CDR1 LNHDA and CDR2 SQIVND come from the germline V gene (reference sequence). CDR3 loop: CASRMGRGQPQHF. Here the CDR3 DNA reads TGTGCCAGTAGGATGGGGAGGGGGCAGCCCCAGCATTTT.

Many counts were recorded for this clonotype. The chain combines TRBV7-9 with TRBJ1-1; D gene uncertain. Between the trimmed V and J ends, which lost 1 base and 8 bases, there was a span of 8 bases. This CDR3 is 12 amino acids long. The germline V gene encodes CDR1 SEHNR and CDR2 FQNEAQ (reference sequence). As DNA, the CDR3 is TGTGCCAGCAGCTTAGGCTCGCGGGAAGCTTTCTTT. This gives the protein CASSLGSREAFF.